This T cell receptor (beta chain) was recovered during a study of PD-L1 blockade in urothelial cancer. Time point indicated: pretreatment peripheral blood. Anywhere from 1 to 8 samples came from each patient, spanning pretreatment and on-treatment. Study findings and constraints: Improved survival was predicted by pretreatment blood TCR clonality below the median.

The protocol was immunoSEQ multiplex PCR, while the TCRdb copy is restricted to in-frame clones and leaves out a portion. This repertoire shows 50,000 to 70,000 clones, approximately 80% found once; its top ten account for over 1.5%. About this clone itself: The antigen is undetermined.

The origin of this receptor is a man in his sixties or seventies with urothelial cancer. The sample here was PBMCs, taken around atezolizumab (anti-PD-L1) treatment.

The chain's CDR3 is CSVAMTTGSNQPQHF. The CDR3 DNA sequence: TGCAGCGTCGCAATGACGACAGGGAGCAATCAGCCCCAGCATTTT. The chain recombines TRBV29-1 with TRBJ1-5; the match to TRBD1 covers 7 bases. Germline lookup yields CDR1 SQVTM and CDR2 ANQGSEA. The CDR3 totals 15 residues. The ends lost 6 bases at V and 1 base at J; junction bases unmatched: 9. Full variable domain (remainder filled in from reference TRBV29-1 and TRBJ1-5): SAVISQKPSRDICQRGTSLTIQCQVDSQVTMMFWYRQQPGQSLTLIATANQGSEATYESGFVIDKFPISRPNLTFSTLTVSNMSPEDSSIYLCSVAMTTGSNQPQHFGDGTRLSIL.